The T cell receptor (beta chain) under discussion was sequenced for a study of T cell changes during pregnancy in multiple sclerosis. Profiled with immunoSEQ multiplex PCR; TCRdb holds only in-frame clones, not every one. This table has 70,000 to 95,000 clones, roughly 93% appearing once. The CDR3 covers 15 residues. After removal of 2 bases from V and 1 base from J, the junction contained 5 bases not matched to a gene. Germline V CDR1 and CDR2: SGHRS, YFSETQ. Sequenced here: peripheral blood, sampled in the second trimester of pregnancy. This sequence was found in a female donor in good health, enrolled as a control in a pregnancy study. The chain recombines TRBV5-1 with TRBJ1-1; 7 nucleotides line up with TRBD1. CDR3 coding DNA: TGCGCCAGCAGCTTTACCGGGACAGCGAACACTGAAGCTTTCTTT. Protein sequence: CASSFTGTANTEAFF.